These 6 T cell receptor beta chains originate from one sample sequenced in a study of CD8 T cell repertoires and HIV-1 epitope variants. Which antigens these TCRs recognize remains unknown. Method: immunoSEQ multiplex PCR; TCRdb's copy keeps in-frame clones and lacks some. The table includes about 5,100 clones, roughly 66% detected once. The sample consisted of cultured CD8+ T cells derived from PBMCs. These receptors all stem from a male donor with HIV.

The chain links TRBV9 to TRBJ2-7, with 8 bases that match TRBD2. Per germline, CDR1 SGDLS and CDR2 YYNGEE. V gave up 3 bases and J gave up 5 bases; unmatched junction bases: 10. This CDR3 has 15 residues. The CDR3 DNA follows: TGTGCCAGCAGCGCTGCCCCGGGAGGGCAACACGAGCAGTACTTC. It yields the protein CASSAAPGGQHEQYF.

The genes are TRBV6-5 and TRBJ2-3; 7 nucleotides match TRBD1. CDR3 length: 14 residues. V was pared by 7 bases and J by 0 bases, with 4 bases of the junction left unmatched. Germline V gene lookup returns CDR1 MNHEY and CDR2 SVGAGI. The CDR3 loop reads CASTRTGSTDTQYF. DNA for the CDR3: TGTGCCAGCACCCGGACAGGCAGCACAGATACGCAGTATTTT.

This clone was observed a handful of times. The V call is TRBV5-4, the J call TRBJ1-1; tentatively, D is TRBD1 (5 bases). The CDR3 totals 13 residues. CDR1 and CDR2 (germline): SGHNT, YYREEE (reference sequence). The germline V and J ends were trimmed by 5 bases and 1 base, with 9 bases remaining between them. CDR3 loop: CASSLDRNTEAFF. The CDR3 DNA follows: TGTGCCAGCAGTCTCGACAGGAACACTGAAGCTTTCTTT.

The chain links TRBV6-5 to TRBJ1-1; 7 bases are shared with TRBD1. V dropped 0 bases and J dropped 5; count of bases not matched to a gene: 6. Germline lookup yields CDR1 MNHEY and CDR2 SVGAGI. The CDR3 contains 15 residues. DNA of the CDR3: TGTGCCAGCAGTTACTCGGACAGGCTTAGGACTGAAGCTTTCTTT. Its translation: CASSYSDRLRTEAFF.

V usage is TRBV5-5 and J usage is TRBJ2-7; D is possibly TRBD2 (6 bases). This CDR3 comprises 15 residues. The germline V and J ends were trimmed by 4 bases and 1 base, with 15 bases remaining between them. Germline CDR1 reads SGHKS; CDR2 reads YYEKEE (reference sequence). This CDR3 is CASSPLFGGSYEQYF. CDR3 nucleotides: TGTGCCAGCAGCCCGCTCTTTGGGGGGTCCTACGAGCAGTACTTC.

The chain joins TRBV28 to TRBJ2-2; D call uncertain. The length of the CDR3 is 14 residues. Trimming left V 3 bases short and J 1 base short, with 6 bases between. Germline loops: CDR1 MDHEN, CDR2 SYDVKM. The DNA for the CDR3 is TGTGCCAGCAGTTTCCTCGTGAACACCGGGGAGCTGTTTTTT. This gives the protein CASSFLVNTGELFF.